This T cell receptor (beta chain) was captured in a study of T cell clonotyping in hematopoietic cell transplantation. Study-level points and caveats: Broader posttransplant TCR repertoire diversity was predicted by graft donor and pretransplant recipient Inverse Simpson Index values. Recipient TCR diversity dropped after transplant; expanded clonotypes rose from day 30 to 180. Cells were unsorted, so CD4 and CD8 contributions were not separated.

Germline V lookup: CDR1 SGHAT, CDR2 FQDESV (reference sequence). Trimming took 4 bases from V and 9 from J, leaving 16 bases between them. The CDR3 has 14 amino acids. Recipient blood drawn about 28 days pretransplant and days 30, 100, 180 after. Note on this clone: No antigen is known for it.

TCRdb keeps only in-frame clones here, not all; method: immunoSEQ multiplex PCR. The data contain about 14,000 clones, 95% to 98% of them singletons. The chain joins TRBV11-1 to TRBJ2-1, with D tentatively TRBD1 or TRBD2 (5 bases each). The TCR originated in a female patient in her fifties who had an allogeneic stem cell transplant from an unrelated donor, so T cells may come from the graft donor. Some clones in this sample may be carry-over from other donors' samples. Sample: peripheral blood mononuclear cells, taken 30 days after allogeneic stem cell transplant. The DNA for the CDR3 is TGTGCCAGCAGCTACCCGGCGAGGGGCGTTGAGCAGTTCTTC. It translates to CASSYPARGVEQFF.